Listed below are T cell receptor beta chains from one sample, sequenced in a study of cytomegalovirus exposure and HLA in healthy donors. The data were produced by immunoSEQ multiplex PCR, yet TCRdb's version contains in-frame clones alone and is incomplete. The listing records some 110,000 clones. Sequenced: PBMCs. The receptors derive from a man younger than 40 in good health and CMV-seronegative. Both conserved end residues are part of each CDR3. A D gene is named only where the DNA matches it firmly.

J gene: TRBJ1-6
V gene: TRBV14
D gene: NA
CDR3 DNA: TGTGCCAGCAGCAGACGACAGGACCATTCACCCCTCCACTTT
CDR3 protein: CASSRRQDHSPLHF

J gene: TRBJ2-3
V gene: TRBV4-1
D gene: NA
CDR3 DNA: TGCGCCAGCTCGGAGACTAGAGGGATCACAGATACGCAGTATTTT
CDR3 protein: CASSETRGITDTQYF

J gene: TRBJ1-4
V gene: TRBV6-1
D gene: TRBD1
CDR3 DNA: TGTGCCAGCAGTCAGGGGGTGCGCGAAAAACTGTTTTTT
CDR3 protein: CASSQGVREKLFF

J gene: TRBJ1-2
V gene: TRBV7-8
D gene: TRBD1
CDR3 DNA: TGTGCCAGCAGCTTAGTACCGGGACAGGGGGGTGGCTACACCTTC
CDR3 protein: CASSLVPGQGGGYTF

J gene: TRBJ2-7
V gene: TRBV7-2
D gene: NA
CDR3 DNA: TGTGCCAGCAGCTTAGACAGGGATCCCAACGAGCAGTACTTC
CDR3 protein: CASSLDRDPNEQYF

J gene: TRBJ1-4
V gene: TRBV6-5
D gene: NA
CDR3 DNA: TGTGCCAGCGGGGGATGGGGGGAGAAACTGTTTTTT
CDR3 protein: CASGGWGEKLFF

J gene: TRBJ1-6
V gene: TRBV7-3
D gene: NA
CDR3 DNA: TGTGCCAGCAGCTTAACCCTCTATAATTCACCCCTCCACTTT
CDR3 protein: CASSLTLYNSPLHF

J gene: TRBJ2-3
V gene: TRBV5-1
D gene: NA
CDR3 DNA: TGCGCCAGCAGCTTGGCCCCGACAGGAGGCGCACAGAGCACAGATACGCAGTATTTT
CDR3 protein: CASSLAPTGGAQSTDTQYF

J gene: TRBJ1-3
V gene: TRBV5-4
D gene: TRBD1
CDR3 DNA: TGTGCCAGCAGCCCGGGACAGAACTCTGGAAACACCATATATTTT
CDR3 protein: CASSPGQNSGNTIYF

J gene: TRBJ1-5
V gene: TRBV7-8
D gene: NA
CDR3 DNA: TGTGCCAGCAGCTTATCTGGAGGGCGCCAGCCCCAGCATTTT
CDR3 protein: CASSLSGGRQPQHF

J gene: TRBJ1-1
V gene: TRBV6-5
D gene: NA
CDR3 DNA: TGTGCCAGCAGTTACGGGGGGGCGAACACTGAAGCTTTCTTT
CDR3 protein: CASSYGGANTEAFF

J gene: TRBJ2-3
V gene: TRBV2
D gene: NA
CDR3 DNA: TGTGCCAGCGGCGCCGGGACACGTAGCACAGATACGCAGTATTTT
CDR3 protein: CASGAGTRSTDTQYF

J gene: TRBJ2-1
V gene: TRBV5-1
D gene: NA
CDR3 DNA: TGCGCCAGCGGAAAACAGGAGATCAATGAGCAGTTCTTC
CDR3 protein: CASGKQEINEQFF

J gene: TRBJ1-1
V gene: TRBV2
D gene: NA
CDR3 DNA: TGTGCCAGCAGAGCGGCTGTGACGAACACTGAAGCTTTCTTT
CDR3 protein: CASRAAVTNTEAFF

J gene: TRBJ2-5
V gene: TRBV7-3
D gene: NA
CDR3 DNA: TGTGCCAGCAGCAGGGGGAACCAAGAGACCCAGTACTTC
CDR3 protein: CASSRGNQETQYF

J gene: TRBJ2-5
V gene: TRBV5-4
D gene: NA
CDR3 DNA: TGTGCCAGCAGTCCGGAAGGGGTGGAGACCCAGTACTTC
CDR3 protein: CASSPEGVETQYF

J gene: TRBJ1-1
V gene: TRBV7-9
D gene: TRBD1
CDR3 DNA: TGTGCCAGCAGCCCGAGCAGGGGGACTGAAGCTTTCTTT
CDR3 protein: CASSPSRGTEAFF

J gene: TRBJ2-7
V gene: TRBV7-8
D gene: NA
CDR3 DNA: TGTGCCAGCAGCTTAGTCCCACAGGCGATTAACGAGCAGTACTTC
CDR3 protein: CASSLVPQAINEQYF

J gene: TRBJ1-1
V gene: TRBV4-2
D gene: TRBD1
CDR3 DNA: TGTGCCAGCAGCCAAGATACAGGGGGCCTCTTTCACACTGAAGCTTTCTTT
CDR3 protein: CASSQDTGGLFHTEAFF

J gene: TRBJ2-1
V gene: TRBV6-4
D gene: NA
CDR3 DNA: TGTGCCAGCAGTGAACAGGGCGACAACAATGAGCAGTTCTTC
CDR3 protein: CASSEQGDNNEQFF

J gene: TRBJ2-1
V gene: TRBV2
D gene: NA
CDR3 DNA: TGTGCCAGCAGCCCCGGGGTAGCGAGTTACAATGAGCAGTTCTTC
CDR3 protein: CASSPGVASYNEQFF

J gene: TRBJ1-1
V gene: TRBV18
D gene: NA
CDR3 DNA: TGTGCCAGCTCTTTATTCCGGGATCCGGGGGAAGCTTTCTTT
CDR3 protein: CASSLFRDPGEAFF

J gene: TRBJ1-5
V gene: TRBV28
D gene: NA
CDR3 DNA: TGTGCCAGCAGTTTATTGGGCAGCCAGGGGAATCAGCCCCAGCATTTT
CDR3 protein: CASSLLGSQGNQPQHF

J gene: TRBJ1-1
V gene: TRBV2
D gene: NA
CDR3 DNA: TGTGCCAGCAGAGGGATCAGGGGCGCCGGCACTGAAGCTTTCTTT
CDR3 protein: CASRGIRGAGTEAFF

J gene: TRBJ2-1
V gene: TRBV5-8
D gene: TRBD1
CDR3 DNA: TGTGCCAGCAGCCCGGACAGGCAATACAATGAGCAGTTCTTC
CDR3 protein: CASSPDRQYNEQFF

J gene: TRBJ2-5
V gene: TRBV5-1
D gene: NA
CDR3 DNA: TGCGCCAGCAGCTTGGAAGATGGGGAGGCGGAGACCCAGTACTTC
CDR3 protein: CASSLEDGEAETQYF

J gene: TRBJ2-5
V gene: TRBV6-5
D gene: TRBD1
CDR3 DNA: TGTGCCAGCAGTTACAGGACAGGGGAGGAGACCCAGTACTTC
CDR3 protein: CASSYRTGEETQYF

J gene: TRBJ1-2
V gene: TRBV5-5
D gene: NA
CDR3 DNA: TGTGCCAGCAGCTTTATCGAGCCGAACTACACCTTC
CDR3 protein: CASSFIEPNYTF